This T cell receptor beta chain comes out of a study of shared clonotypes between healthy human individuals (dated by TCRdb to 2019 to 2021). As for the study more broadly: A couple of women and three men aged 18 to 49 years were included in the cohort. For each donor, CD4 naive and CD4 memory were each given three plates, CD8 naive was given two plates, and CD8 memory was given one plate. The study deeply sequenced blood TCR repertoires of roughly five healthy adults to estimate repertoire size and the extent of clonotype sharing between individuals. To increase sequencing depth and limit assay-specific biases, different laboratories used diverse techniques to prepare libraries and sequence TCR repertoires. Each donor's leukapheresis produced roughly between about 0.9 and 9.5 billion PBMCs.

Healthy HIV-negative adults with no recently reported acute infections or vaccinations were included as donors. Every donor was a Caucasian adult residing in Nashville, Tennessee, USA. CD4+ T cells were enriched through magnetic negative selection, after which naive cells were positively selected on CD45RA and the remaining negative fraction served as the memory subset. Blood was collected by leukapheresis, and PBMCs were isolated by Ficoll-Histopaque density gradient centrifugation and then cryopreserved in liquid nitrogen vapor phase. Purity and quantity of every magnetically sorted T cell population were checked by analytical flow cytometry. From each sorted fraction, genomic DNA was isolated and quantified by UV absorbance on a Nanodrop 2000c. Using the deep immunoSEQ assay, multiplex PCR amplified TCR CDR3 regions from genomic DNA. Extracted genomic DNA from each cell subset was spread evenly across all wells of several immunoSEQ 96-well plates, with each plate serving as a replicate. For sorted subsets, around 0.2 ug of genomic DNA, equivalent to around 30,000 T cell genomes, went into each replicate PCR. Purified libraries were measured with a Qubit 3.0 fluorometer, size-checked on a Bioanalyzer 2100, and measured again with the KAPA Library Quantification kit. Each immunoSEQ 96-well plate was sequenced on its own single-read 150-cycle Illumina NextSeq 550 flow cell. The original methods were these. The immunoSEQ output contained only junctional sequences without quality scores, so filtering could not match that applied to full-length reads. Sequences were annotated with PyIR, a Python wrapper for IgBLAST v1.9, and V/J genes and CDR3 were assigned using IMGT germline references. Reads were removed for weak V/J assignments (E-value above 1e-6), missing CDR3, stop codons, out-of-frame junctions, or ambiguous translated residues. V3J clonotypes were defined as sequences sharing the same inferred V gene, J gene, and CDR3 amino acid sequence. Percentage overlap between repertoires was calculated by dividing the number of shared unique clonotypes by the size of the smaller repertoire. Repertoire richness was assessed with RTK rarefaction, the Chao1 estimator, and Recon v2.1 estimates of unobserved clonotypes. For all TCRbeta clonotypes obtained by the gDNA method from several donors, generation probabilities were computed with OLGA. Held by TCRdb, this immuneACCESS table contains in-frame sequences only and omits some clones. Under half of the omission traces to an unresolved V gene where checked; the cause of the rest is unknown. V and J calls and clone size come straight from that table; D and trimming were deduced from the DNA. The sample contains over a million clones, more than 75% of them found a single time. More than 0.45% of the sample rests with the top ten.

General findings and caveats noted by the study authors: Roughly 5% of naive CD4, around 3.5% of naive CD8, 2.3% of memory CD4, and around 0.4% of memory CD8 clonotypes were shared across a few donors. Compared with non-shared clonotypes, clonotypes shared by all four sorted-subset donors had higher generation probabilities. Only blood was sampled, and tissue TCR repertoires likely differ from those in blood. Incomplete sequencing was indicated by rarefaction of sorted-subset datasets, despite the large sequencing depth. Naive subsets generally had larger estimated clonotype richness than memory subsets did. The small number of donors limited the genetic and exposure-history diversity represented. Pairwise subsampling led to the expectation that sequencing depth would affect the degree of clonotype sharing among donors.

Remarks on this clone: This clone's antigen is unknown. The input lacks base qualities; no much larger clone sits a single base away.

V loses 0 bases, J loses 7 bases, and the germline ends lie 10 bases apart. The CDR3 contains 13 residues, cysteine and phenylalanine counted. Only the CDR3 DNA stays, 39 bases, in frame from base 1. Based on the germline V gene, the CDR1 and CDR2 sequences are SGHDT and YYEEEE. Rearrangement joined TRBV5-6 to TRBJ1-2, with the D gene call left open. The receptor's source is a man aged 18 to 29 in good health. Some clones in this sample may be carry-over from other donors' samples. Sequences were obtained from memory CD4+ T cells from PBMCs. Read against the paper, the sample's cell subset or site label means: CD45RA-negative fraction. The bases are TGTGCCAGCAGCTTGGTGGGAGAGGGTGGCTACACCTTC. It specifies CASSLVGEGGYTF.